This entry describes one TCR beta chain. The clone's antigen remains unknown. No much larger clone exists at a distance of one base, and base qualities are not known. The CDR3 goes from the cysteine to the phenylalanine over 14 residues. The sequence is cut down to CDR3 DNA, 42 bases in frame from base 1. Trimming removed 4 bases from V and 7 bases from J; the gene matches leave 5 bases unexplained. CDR1 and CDR2 (SQVTM, ANQGSEA) derive from the germline V gene. Library creation used PCR. The sequencer was an Illumina HiSeq 2500. To normalize quantification of the TCRbeta repertoire, the TCR libraries were built with molecular barcoding that relied on unique molecular identifiers. TCRdb reprocessed the public reads (quality trimming at Q25 with fastp, clone calling with MiXCR) and kept in-frame beta chains. Rows with a matching CDR3 protein are joined into one entry that keeps the most common DNA and genes. This sample holds over 550,000 distinct CDR3 sequences; 10% were observed only once. The ten largest clones represent less than 5% of the sample.

The sample is drawn from a study of T-cell reconstitution after alpha-beta-depleted transplantation in children (TCRdb year 2016). Looking at the study overall: The study quantitatively tracked T-cell immune reconstitution after TCRalphabeta/CD19-depleted allogeneic hematopoietic cell transplantation in children using TCR repertoire profiling.

The chain was built from TRBV29-1 and TRBJ2-3; 13 junctional bases match TRBD2. The sequencing here drew on PBMCs from the stem cell graft donor, taken from the stem cell graft. The sequence derives from a human donor who donated a stem cell graft to a child with acute myeloid leukemia. The nucleotide sequence reads TGCAGCGTTGGGACTAGCGGGAGTAGGAATACGCAGTATTTT. This sequence encodes CSVGTSGSRNTQYF.